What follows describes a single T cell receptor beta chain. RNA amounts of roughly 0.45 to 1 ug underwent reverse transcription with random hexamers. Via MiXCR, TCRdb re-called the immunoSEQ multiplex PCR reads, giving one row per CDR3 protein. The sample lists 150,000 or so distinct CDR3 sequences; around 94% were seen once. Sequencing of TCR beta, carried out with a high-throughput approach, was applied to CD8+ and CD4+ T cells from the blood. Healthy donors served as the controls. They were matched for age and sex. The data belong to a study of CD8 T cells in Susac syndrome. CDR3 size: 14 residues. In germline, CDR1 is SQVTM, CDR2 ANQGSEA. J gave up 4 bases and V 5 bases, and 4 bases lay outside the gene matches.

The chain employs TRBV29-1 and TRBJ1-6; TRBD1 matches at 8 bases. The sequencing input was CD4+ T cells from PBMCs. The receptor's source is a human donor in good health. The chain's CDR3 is CSVRQGRYNSPLHF. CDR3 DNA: TGCAGCGTTCGACAGGGGAGATATAATTCACCCCTCCACTTT.